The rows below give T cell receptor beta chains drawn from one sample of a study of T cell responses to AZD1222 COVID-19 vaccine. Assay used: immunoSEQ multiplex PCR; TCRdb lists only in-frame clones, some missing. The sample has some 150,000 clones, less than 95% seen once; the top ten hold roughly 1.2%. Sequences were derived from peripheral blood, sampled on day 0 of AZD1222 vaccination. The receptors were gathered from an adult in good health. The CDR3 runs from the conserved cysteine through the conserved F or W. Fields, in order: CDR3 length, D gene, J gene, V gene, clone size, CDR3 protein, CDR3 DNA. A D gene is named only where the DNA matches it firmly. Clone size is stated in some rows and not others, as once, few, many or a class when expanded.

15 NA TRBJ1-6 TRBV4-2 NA CASNPSDRSNSPLHF TGTGCCAGCAACCCCTCGGATCGGTCGAATTCACCCCTCCACTTT
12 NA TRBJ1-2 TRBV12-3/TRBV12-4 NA CASSLRGSGYTF TGTGCCAGCAGTTTAAGGGGGTCTGGCTACACCTTC
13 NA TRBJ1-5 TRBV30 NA CAWSAGNNQPQHF TGTGCCTGGAGTGCGGGCAACAATCAGCCCCAGCATTTT
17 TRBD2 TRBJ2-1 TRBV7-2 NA CASSSPAGLAGYNEQFF TGTGCCAGCAGCTCCCCTGCGGGACTAGCGGGGTACAATGAGCAGTTCTTC
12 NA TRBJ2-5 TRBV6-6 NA CASSYSGDAQYF TGTGCCAGCAGTTACTCCGGGGACGCCCAGTACTTC
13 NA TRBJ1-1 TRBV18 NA CASSAGAGTEAFF TGTGCCAGCTCAGCAGGGGCTGGTACTGAAGCTTTCTTT
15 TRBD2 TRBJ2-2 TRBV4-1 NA CASSHSGGDTGELFF TGCGCCAGCAGCCACAGCGGGGGAGACACCGGGGAGCTGTTTTTT
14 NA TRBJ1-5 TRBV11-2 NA CASSLDPLNQPQHF TGTGCCAGCAGCTTAGATCCCCTGAATCAGCCCCAGCATTTT
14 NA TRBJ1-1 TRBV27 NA CASSLVSPNTEAFF TGTGCCAGCAGTTTAGTTTCGCCGAACACTGAAGCTTTCTTT
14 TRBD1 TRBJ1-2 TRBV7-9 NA CASNDGQVLYGYTF TGTGCCAGCAACGATGGACAGGTCCTCTATGGCTACACCTTC
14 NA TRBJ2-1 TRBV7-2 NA CASSFAWARNEQFF TGTGCCAGCAGCTTTGCATGGGCGCGAAATGAGCAGTTCTTC
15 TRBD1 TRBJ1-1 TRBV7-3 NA CASSFTGTGRSEAFF TGTGCCAGCAGCTTTACCGGGACAGGGCGTTCTGAAGCTTTCTTT
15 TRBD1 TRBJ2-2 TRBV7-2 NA CASSHRDRATGELFF TGTGCCAGCAGCCACCGGGACAGGGCCACCGGGGAGCTGTTTTTT
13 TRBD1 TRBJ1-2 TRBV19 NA CASNDREDSGYTF TGTGCCAGTAATGACAGGGAGGATTCAGGCTACACCTTC
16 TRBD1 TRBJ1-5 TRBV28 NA CASSFVRTGGNQPQHF TGTGCCAGCAGTTTTGTTAGGACAGGGGGCAACCAGCCCCAGCATTTT
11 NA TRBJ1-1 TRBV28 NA CASSPDGEAFF TGTGCCAGCAGCCCCGACGGTGAAGCTTTCTTT
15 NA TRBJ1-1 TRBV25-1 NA CASSALEGRATEAFF TGTGCCAGCAGTGCCCTCGAGGGCAGGGCCACTGAAGCTTTCTTT
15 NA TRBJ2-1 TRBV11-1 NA CATTNKDRTFDEQFF TGTGCCACCACCAACAAGGACAGAACCTTCGATGAGCAGTTCTTC
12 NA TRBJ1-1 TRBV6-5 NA CASSPDSTEAFF TGTGCCAGCAGTCCAGACAGCACTGAAGCTTTCTTT
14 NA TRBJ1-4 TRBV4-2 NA CASSFGGAGEKLFF TGTGCCAGCAGCTTCGGGGGCGCCGGTGAAAAACTGTTTTTT
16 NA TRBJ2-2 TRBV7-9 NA CASSLYTMGLTGELFF TGTGCCAGCAGCTTATATACGATGGGGTTAACCGGGGAGCTGTTTTTT
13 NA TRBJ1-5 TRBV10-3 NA CAIRGTQGQPQHF TGTGCCATCAGGGGTACCCAGGGGCAACCCCAGCATTTT
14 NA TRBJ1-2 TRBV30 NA CAWSRPTANYGYTF TGTGCCTGGAGCCGCCCGACAGCGAACTATGGCTACACCTTC
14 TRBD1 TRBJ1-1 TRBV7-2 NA CASSFGTANTEAFF TGTGCCAGCAGCTTCGGGACAGCAAACACTGAAGCTTTCTTT
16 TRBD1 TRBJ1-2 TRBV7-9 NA CASSPGQGTLNYGYTF TGTGCCAGCAGCCCGGGACAGGGAACTCTTAACTATGGCTACACCTTC
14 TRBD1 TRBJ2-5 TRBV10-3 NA CAISRTGSQETQYF TGTGCCATCAGCCGGACAGGGTCCCAAGAGACCCAGTACTTC
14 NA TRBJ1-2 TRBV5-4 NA CASSSREGSYGYTF TGTGCCAGCAGCAGCAGGGAAGGCTCCTATGGCTACACCTTC
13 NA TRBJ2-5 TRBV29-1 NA CSVPRPFGETQYF TGCAGCGTTCCCCGACCTTTCGGAGAGACCCAGTACTTC
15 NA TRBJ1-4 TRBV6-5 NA CASSLGGGAGEKLFF TGTGCCAGCAGCCTAGGGGGAGGGGCGGGTGAAAAACTGTTTTTT
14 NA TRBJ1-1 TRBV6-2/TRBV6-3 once CASSYGGELTEAFF TGTGCCAGCAGTTACGGGGGTGAGCTCACTGAAGCTTTCTTT
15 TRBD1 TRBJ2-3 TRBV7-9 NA CASSLGDRGSDTQYF TGTGCCAGCAGCTTAGGGGACAGGGGCAGCGATACGCAGTATTTT
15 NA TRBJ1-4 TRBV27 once CASSLYGGGREKLFF TGTGCCAGCAGTTTATACGGGGGTGGACGTGAAAAACTGTTTTTT
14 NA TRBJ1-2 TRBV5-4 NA CASSLAGGLGGYTF TGTGCCAGCAGCTTGGCTGGGGGCTTGGGTGGCTACACCTTC
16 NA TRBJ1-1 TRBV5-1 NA CASSLGITGLGTEAFF TGCGCCAGCAGCTTGGGGATTACAGGGTTGGGGACTGAAGCTTTCTTT
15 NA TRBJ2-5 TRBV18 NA CASSLNQGRGETQYF TGTGCCAGCTCACTGAACCAGGGGAGAGGAGAGACCCAGTACTTC
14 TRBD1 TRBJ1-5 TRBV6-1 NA CASSEAQGQGTQHF TGTGCCAGCAGTGAAGCCCAGGGACAGGGGACCCAGCATTTT
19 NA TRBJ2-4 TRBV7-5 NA CVRSLNRDRGPLAKNIQYF TGTGTCAGAAGCTTAAATAGGGACAGGGGCCCCCTAGCCAAAAACATTCAGTACTTC
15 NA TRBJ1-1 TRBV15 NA CATSRAGAWGTEAFF TGTGCCACCAGCAGAGCGGGGGCTTGGGGCACTGAAGCTTTCTTT
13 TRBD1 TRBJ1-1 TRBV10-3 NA CAIRDRGDTEAFF TGTGCCATCCGGGACAGGGGGGACACTGAAGCTTTCTTT
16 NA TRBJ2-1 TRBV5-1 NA CASSPVGVAGANEQFF TGCGCCAGCAGCCCCGTGGGGGTAGCAGGGGCGAATGAGCAGTTCTTC